The clone carrying this T cell receptor (delta chain) is medium-sized within its sample. The sample is drawn from a study of gamma-delta chains in newborns, infants, children. Looking at the study overall: Polyclonal expansion of innate γδ T cells after birth follows microbial exposure.

Germline V gene lookup returns CDR1 GEAIGNYY and CDR2 EKD. V was clipped by 3 bases and J by 1 base; unmatched bases: 5. CDR3 length equals 16 residues. TCRdb ran CATT on the reads. The data hold around 4,500 delta-chain clones, with about 5% observed a single time. The receptor comes from a child who was a newborn, infant or young child, either healthy, febrile or measles-vaccinated (not recorded which). The chain combines TRDV2 with TRDJ2; 9 bases agree with TRDD3. Sequencing was carried out using blood. Here the CDR3 DNA reads TGTGCCTGTGACGCCTTACTGGGGGATTTGACAGCACAACTCTTCTTT. Amino acids: CACDALLGDLTAQLFF.